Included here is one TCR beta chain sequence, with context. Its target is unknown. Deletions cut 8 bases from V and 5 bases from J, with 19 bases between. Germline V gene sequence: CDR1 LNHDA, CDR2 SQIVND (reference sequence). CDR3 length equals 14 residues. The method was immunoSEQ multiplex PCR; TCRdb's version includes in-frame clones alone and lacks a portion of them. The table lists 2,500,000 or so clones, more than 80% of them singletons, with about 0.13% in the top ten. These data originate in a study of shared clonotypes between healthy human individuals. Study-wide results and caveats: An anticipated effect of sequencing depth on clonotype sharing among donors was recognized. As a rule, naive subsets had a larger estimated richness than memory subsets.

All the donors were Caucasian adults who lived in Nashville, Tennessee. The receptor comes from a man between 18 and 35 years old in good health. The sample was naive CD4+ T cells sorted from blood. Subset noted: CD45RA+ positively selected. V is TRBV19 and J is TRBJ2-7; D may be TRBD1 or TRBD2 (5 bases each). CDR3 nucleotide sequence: TGTGCCAGTCGACCAGGGACCCTTACAAACGAGCAGTACTTC. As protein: CASRPGTLTNEQYF.